A single sample is the source of the 15 T cell receptor beta chains below, sequenced in a study of cytomegalovirus exposure and HLA in healthy donors. PCR used 60 Vbeta primers and 13 Jbeta primers. TCRdb's table, derived via immunoSEQ multiplex PCR, lists solely in-frame clones and lacks some. The table shows under 75,000 clones, with 60% to 80% occurring only once. Sequencing was carried out using PBMCs. All receptors derive from a man aged 35-49 years in good health and CMV-seropositive.

The V gene is TRBV27, the J gene TRBJ2-2; D possibly corresponds to TRBD1 (5 bases). Germline CDR1 is MNHEY and CDR2 is SMNVEV (reference sequence). V was pared by 7 bases and J by 4 bases, with 13 bases between. CDR3 length equals 14 residues. CDR3 in DNA: TGTGCCAGCACCCTCGACAGTATCACCGGGGAGCTGTTTTTT. This sequence encodes CASTLDSITGELFF.

V gene TRBV7-2 combines with J gene TRBJ1-5, with TRBD1 as a possible D gene (6 bases). V lost 0 bases and J 4 bases, leaving 7 bases between the germline ends. This CDR3 has 14 amino acids. The germline V gene has CDR1 SGHTA and CDR2 FQGNSA. The CDR3 spells CASSLAQGNQPQHF. In DNA, the CDR3 is TGTGCCAGCAGCTTAGCACAGGGAAATCAGCCCCAGCATTTT.

In DNA, the CDR3 is TGTGCCAGCTCACCGACAGTGGGAAGCTCCTACAATGAGCAGTTCTTC. The encoded protein is CASSPTVGSSYNEQFF. The chain is built from TRBV18 and TRBJ2-1; D possibly corresponds to TRBD1 (5 bases). V shed 3 bases and J shed 0 bases, with 12 bases lying between them. Germline V lookup: CDR1 KGHSH, CDR2 LQKENI. The CDR3 totals 16 residues. The variable domain in full, with the rest retrieved from reference TRBV18 and TRBJ2-1, is NAGVMQNPRHLVRRRGQEARLRCSPMKGHSHVYWYRQLPEEGLKFMVYLQKENIIDESGMPKERFSAEFPKEGPSILRIQQVVRGDSAAYFCASSPTVGSSYNEQFFGPGTRLTVL.

The chain carries TRBV6-1 and TRBJ2-7; 10 bases fit TRBD2. Trimming removed 6 bases from V and 5 bases from J; junction bases left unmatched: 7. This CDR3 is 14 amino acids long. In germline, CDR1 is MNHNS, CDR2 SASEGT. The CDR3 region is CASSAGTSAHEQYF. The DNA of the CDR3 is TGTGCCAGCAGCGCCGGGACTAGCGCCCACGAGCAGTACTTC.

This chain links TRBV9 with TRBJ2-7; 10 bases match TRBD1. The germline V gene encodes CDR1 SGDLS and CDR2 YYNGEE. The CDR3 spans 15 residues. V trimming: 0 bases; J trimming: 5 bases; junction bases outside the gene matches: 5. CDR3: CASSVAGTGVHEQYF. The CDR3 DNA is TGTGCCAGCAGCGTAGCCGGGACAGGGGTCCACGAGCAGTACTTC. The variable domain in full, completed from reference TRBV9 and TRBJ2-7, reads DSGVTQTPKHLITATGQRVTLRCSPRSGDLSVYWYQQSLDQGLQFLIQYYNGEERAKGNILERFSAQQFPDLHSELNLSSLELGDSALYFCASSVAGTGVHEQYFGPGTRLTVT.

The rearrangement uses TRBV4-2 and TRBJ1-4; D might be TRBD1 (5 bases). The CDR3 sequence is 14 residues long. Germline V lookup: CDR1 LGHNA, CDR2 YNFKEQ. V lost 0 bases and J lost 10, with 12 bases in between. The CDR3 DNA reads as TGTGCCAGCAGCCAAGAAAAGGGGAAGGCAAAACTGTTTTTT. Protein: CASSQEKGKAKLFF.

The chain has TRBV7-2 and TRBJ2-7; 9 nucleotides match TRBD2. With 3 bases clipped from V and 4 bases from J, the junction kept 7 bases outside the gene matches. The CDR3 covers 15 residues. The germline V gene encodes CDR1 SGHTA and CDR2 FQGNSA. This chain's CDR3 is CASSFLSSGRYEQYF. In DNA form, the CDR3 reads TGTGCCAGCAGCTTTTTGAGTAGCGGGAGATACGAGCAGTACTTC. The full variable domain, rest sourced from reference TRBV7-2 and TRBJ2-7, is GAGVSQSPSNKVTEKGKDVELRCDPISGHTALYWYRQSLGQGLEFLIYFQGNSAPDKSGLPSDRFSAERTGGSVSTLTIQRTQQEDSAVYLCASSFLSSGRYEQYFGPGTRLTVT.

This rearrangement joins TRBV7-8 to TRBJ2-5, with a tentative D call TRBD1 (6 bases). The end of the DNA aligns better with TRBJ2-7, so the J call may be wrong. CDR3 size: 16 residues. In germline, CDR1 is SGHVS, CDR2 FQNEAQ. In DNA, the CDR3 is TGTGCCAGCAGCTTACTTGGGGGCGCCTCATCCCCCGAGCAGTACTTC. Translated, it gives CASSLLGGASSPEQYF.

The chain recombines TRBV4-1 with TRBJ2-1, with D perhaps matching TRBD1 (6 bases). V was clipped by 4 bases and J by 5 bases, with 18 bases between them. This CDR3 comprises 16 residues. Per germline, CDR1 MGHRA and CDR2 YSYEKL. CDR3 nucleotide sequence: TGCGCCAGCAGCCGACTCAGAACAGGGAACAACAATGAGCAGTTCTTC. This sequence encodes CASSRLRTGNNNEQFF.

The chain has TRBV7-6 and TRBJ2-3; the match to TRBD2 covers 8 bases. Trimming took 8 bases from V and 5 from J; bases not matched to a gene: 6. The CDR3 is 13 residues long. Germline CDR1 is SGHVS and CDR2 is FNYEAQ. The CDR3 sequence: CASGRGGEDTQYF. As DNA, the CDR3 is TGTGCCAGCGGACGGGGGGGCGAAGATACGCAGTATTTT.

This clone was detected once. The chain links TRBV7-9 to TRBJ2-1; D uncertain. The CDR3 totals 15 residues. Germline assignment: CDR1 SEHNR and CDR2 FQNEAQ (reference sequence). The V gene lost 1 base and the J gene lost 0 bases, with 7 bases spanning the gap. CDR3 nucleotides: TGTGCCAGCAGCTTAGGATACAGCTCCTACAATGAGCAGTTCTTC. Translation gives CASSLGYSSYNEQFF.

This clone has only a few counts. This chain joins TRBV19 and TRBJ2-2; D is undetermined. The CDR3 consists of 11 residues. Looked up from germline, CDR1 is LNHDA and CDR2 is SQIVND (reference sequence). V gave up 6 bases and J gave up 5 bases, with 4 bases separating them. The CDR3 region is CASRRTGELFF. CDR3 nucleotide sequence: TGTGCCAGTAGGAGGACCGGGGAGCTGTTTTTT.

This clone appeared once. The rearrangement links TRBV4-3 to TRBJ2-1, with D maybe TRBD1 (6 bases). CDR1 is LGHNA, CDR2 YSLEER, per germline. V was trimmed by 0 bases and J by 3 bases, leaving 9 bases between them. The CDR3 has 15 residues. CDR3 region: CASSQDSGDYNEQFF. The CDR3, as DNA: TGCGCCAGCAGCCAAGACTCAGGGGACTACAATGAGCAGTTCTTC.

The V gene is TRBV15, the J gene TRBJ2-7; TRBD1 aligns across 7 bases. This CDR3 is 15 amino acids long. Trimming took 1 base from V and 5 from J; bases not matched to a gene: 8. Germline V lookup: CDR1 LNHNV, CDR2 YYDKDF (reference sequence). DNA for the CDR3: TGTGCCACCAGCAGAGCTCGGACAGGAGTTCACGAGCAGTACTTC. Protein sequence: CATSRARTGVHEQYF.

This chain uses TRBV7-6 with TRBJ2-3, with TRBD1 matching over 8 bases. CDR3 length: 15 amino acids. The V gene's germline CDR1 is SGHVS and CDR2 FNYEAQ. V shed 6 bases and J 1 base; nucleotides not matched to a gene: 6. DNA for the CDR3: TGTGCCAGCAGTGTGACAGGGGATCGCACAGATACGCAGTATTTT. It specifies CASSVTGDRTDTQYF.